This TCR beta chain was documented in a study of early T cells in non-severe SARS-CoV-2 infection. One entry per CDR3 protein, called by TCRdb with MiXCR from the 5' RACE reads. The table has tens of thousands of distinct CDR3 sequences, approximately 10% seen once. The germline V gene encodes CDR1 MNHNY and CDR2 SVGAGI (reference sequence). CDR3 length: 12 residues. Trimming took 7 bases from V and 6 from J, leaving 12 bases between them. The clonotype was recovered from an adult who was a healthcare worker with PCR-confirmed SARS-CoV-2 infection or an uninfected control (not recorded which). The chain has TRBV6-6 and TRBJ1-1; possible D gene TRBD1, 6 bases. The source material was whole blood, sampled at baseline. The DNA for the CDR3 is TGTGCCAGCACAGGGGCTATCTCTGAAGCTTTCTTT. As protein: CASTGAISEAFF.